These 5 T cell receptor beta chains share one sample of origin, sequenced in a study of a mutant IDH1 vaccine in newly diagnosed glioma. Repertoires were generated with immunoSEQ multiplex PCR, while TCRdb's copy carries only in-frame clones and drops some. The sample holds roughly 49,000 clones, 85% to 95% seen once. Time point defined: week 35, safety follow-up. Each dose of the vaccine consisted of 300 ug of mutant IDH1 20-mer peptide, with topical imiquimod. No antigen has been assigned to these receptors. Sequences were derived from PBMCs, sampled from a glioma patient whose treatment included an IDH1 peptide vaccine. The origin of the receptors is a man aged 45 to 65 with glioma.

This chain links TRBV7-2 with TRBJ2-5, with 10 bases that match TRBD2. V lost 5 bases, J lost 5 bases, and 8 bases stayed unmatched. The CDR3 is 15 amino acids. CDR1 is SGHTA and CDR2 is FQGNSA in the germline V gene. Written as DNA, the CDR3 is TGTGCCAGCAGCCTCAGCGGGGGGGCCGCCGAGACCCAGTACTTC. It encodes CASSLSGGAAETQYF. The entire variable domain, with the rest obtained from reference TRBV7-2 and TRBJ2-5, is as follows: GAGVSQSPSNKVTEKGKDVELRCDPISGHTALYWYRQSLGQGLEFLIYFQGNSAPDKSGLPSDRFSAERTGGSVSTLTIQRTQQEDSAVYLCASSLSGGAAETQYFGPGTRLLVL.

CDR3 in amino acids: CASSLSITGGDGYTF. CDR3 coding DNA: TGTGCCAGCAGTTTATCGATCACAGGGGGGGATGGCTACACCTTC. The chain is built from TRBV27 and TRBJ1-2; 8 bases match TRBD1. This CDR3 region has 15 residues. Per germline, CDR1 MNHEY and CDR2 SMNVEV (reference sequence). The V segment lost 0 bases and the J segment 6 bases; nucleotides outside the gene matches: 6.

The chain combines TRBV5-1 with TRBJ1-3; D may be TRBD1 (6 bases). V lost 0 bases to trimming and J lost 0 bases, with 10 bases between them. There are 16 residues in the CDR3. Germline values: CDR1 SGHRS, CDR2 YFSETQ. The CDR3 sequence is CASSLGQANSGNTIYF. The CDR3 DNA follows: TGCGCCAGCAGCTTGGGACAGGCAAACTCTGGAAACACCATATATTTT.

A note on this clone: Germline is not matched at one junction end, which may reflect a read error. The chain carries TRBV27 and TRBJ2-7; 9 bases line up with TRBD1. The germline gives CDR1 MNHEY, CDR2 SMNVEV (reference sequence). CDR3 size: 15 residues. CDR3 DNA: TGTGCCAGCAGACCCCCGGGACAGGGCTCCCACGAGCAGTACTTC. Protein sequence: CASRPPGQGSHEQYF.

This clone has just one count. CDR3 coding DNA: TGTGCCAGCAGTGGACTAGCGGAATCAGGTGAGCAGTTCTTC. Translating it yields CASSGLAESGEQFF. J is TRBJ2-1 and V is TRBV6-6, with 10 bases matching TRBD2. The length of the CDR3 is 14 residues. Germline V gene sequence: CDR1 MNHNY, CDR2 SVGAGI (reference sequence). The V gene end was trimmed by 5 bases and the J gene end by 9 bases; junction bases not matched to a gene: 7.